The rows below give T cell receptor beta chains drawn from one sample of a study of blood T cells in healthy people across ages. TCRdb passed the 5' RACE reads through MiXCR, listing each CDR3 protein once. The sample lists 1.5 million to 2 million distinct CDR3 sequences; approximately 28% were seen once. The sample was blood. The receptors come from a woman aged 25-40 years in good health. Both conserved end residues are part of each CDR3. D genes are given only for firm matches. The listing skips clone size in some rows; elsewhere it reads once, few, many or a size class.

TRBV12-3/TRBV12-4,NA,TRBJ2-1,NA,CASSLEGSQGEQFF,TGTGCCAGCAGTTTAGAAGGAAGTCAAGGTGAGCAGTTCTTC
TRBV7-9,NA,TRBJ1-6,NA,CASSMGTSGSYNSPLHF,TGTGCCAGCAGCATGGGGACGAGTGGCTCCTATAATTCACCCCTCCACTTT
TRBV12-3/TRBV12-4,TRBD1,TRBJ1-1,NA,CASSPSNRQGTTFF,TGTGCCAGCAGTCCCAGTAACAGACAGGGCACAACTTTCTTT
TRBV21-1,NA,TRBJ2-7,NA,CASSNKGSSYEQYF,TGTGCCAGCAGCAACAAAGGTAGCTCCTACGAGCAGTACTTC
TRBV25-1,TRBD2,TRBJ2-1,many,CASSEGLAGLSYNEQFF,TGTGCCAGCAGTGAAGGACTAGCGGGACTCTCCTACAATGAGCAGTTCTTC
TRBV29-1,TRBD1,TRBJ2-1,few,CSAILDRPILRNEQFF,TGCAGCGCCATACTGGACAGGCCGATCCTCCGGAATGAGCAGTTCTTC
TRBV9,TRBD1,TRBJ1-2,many,CASSVDGQGAFYGYTF,TGTGCCAGCAGCGTAGATGGTCAGGGGGCCTTCTATGGCTACACCTTC
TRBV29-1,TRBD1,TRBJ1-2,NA,CSTRGAGGYTF,TGCAGTACCAGGGGGGCGGGTGGCTACACCTTC
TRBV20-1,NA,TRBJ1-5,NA,CSARPMSLVNQPQHF,TGCAGTGCCAGACCGATGAGTCTTGTCAATCAGCCCCAGCATTTT
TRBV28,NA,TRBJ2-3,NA,CDSQAGTLKDTQYF,TGTGACAGCCAAGCAGGGACGCTGAAGGATACGCAGTATTTT
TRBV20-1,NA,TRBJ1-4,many,CSAVLNEKLFF,TGCAGTGCTGTTCTTAATGAAAAACTGTTTTTT
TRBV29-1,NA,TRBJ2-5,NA,CSVRRRLQETQYF,TGCAGCGTCAGGCGGCGCCTACAAGAGACCCAGTACTTC
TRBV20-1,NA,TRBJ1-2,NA,CSASASNYGYTF,TGCAGTGCTAGTGCCAGCAACTATGGCTACACCTTC
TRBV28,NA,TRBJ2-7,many,CASSRTEGEQYF,TGTGCCAGCAGTCGGACAGAAGGCGAGCAGTACTTC
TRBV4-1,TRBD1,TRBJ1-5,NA,CASSQWGQGNQPQHF,TGCGCCAGCAGCCAATGGGGACAGGGGAATCAGCCCCAGCATTTT
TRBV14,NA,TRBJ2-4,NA,CASSQGTVMDKQYF,TGTGCCAGCAGCCAAGGCACTGTCATGGATAAGCAGTACTTC
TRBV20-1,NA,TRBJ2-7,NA,CSARDGARSRGYEQYF,TGCAGTGCTAGAGATGGGGCTAGATCGCGGGGATACGAGCAGTACTTC
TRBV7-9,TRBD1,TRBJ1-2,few,CASSRQGQSYGYTF,TGTGCCAGCAGCCGGCAGGGACAGAGTTATGGCTACACCTTC
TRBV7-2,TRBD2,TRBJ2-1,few,CASSLENPAGDEQFF,TGTGCCAGCAGCTTAGAAAATCCAGCGGGGGATGAGCAGTTCTTC
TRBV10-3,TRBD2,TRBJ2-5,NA,CATSPGGGPQETQYF,TGTGCCACCAGCCCGGGGGGGGGTCCCCAAGAGACCCAGTACTTC
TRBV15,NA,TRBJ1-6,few,CATSSDRLEDSPLHF,TGTGCCACCAGCAGCGACAGACTTGAGGATTCACCCCTCCACTTT
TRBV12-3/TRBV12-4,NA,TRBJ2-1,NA,CASGYSDRDSNEQFF,TGTGCCAGCGGCTACTCGGACAGAGACTCCAATGAGCAGTTCTTC
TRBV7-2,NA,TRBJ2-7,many,CASSPTKGRGEQYF,TGTGCCAGCAGCCCAACCAAGGGGCGCGGCGAGCAGTACTTC
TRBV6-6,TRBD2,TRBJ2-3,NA,CASSYPGLAGKADTQYF,TGTGCCAGCAGTTACCCAGGACTAGCGGGAAAGGCGGATACGCAGTATTTT
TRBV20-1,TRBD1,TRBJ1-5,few,CSTRQGVFYSNQPQHF,TGCAGCACCAGGCAGGGGGTTTTTTATAGCAATCAGCCCCAGCATTTT
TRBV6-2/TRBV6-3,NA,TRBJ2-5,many,CASSGLLRYQETQYF,TGTGCCAGCAGTGGTTTGTTGCGGTACCAAGAGACCCAGTACTTC
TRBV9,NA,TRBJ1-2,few,CASSDSGVGNYGYTF,TGTGCCAGCAGCGACTCAGGGGTCGGTAACTATGGCTACACCTTC
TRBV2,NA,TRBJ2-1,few,CASTGGARGEQFF,TGTGCCAGCACGGGGGGCGCAAGGGGTGAGCAGTTCTTC